The source of this T cell receptor (beta chain) is a study of blood T cell repertoires in COVID-19. Study-wide background: Whether acute or convalescent, the COVID-19 samples came from the United States, Italy and Spain. PBMCs, B-cell-depleted T cells, or T cells provided the cDNA or gDNA that made up the material.

Authors' methods: Amplified reference gene primers provided the basis for estimating nucleated cell counts. Sequenced by immunoSEQ multiplex PCR; TCRdb stores in-frame clones only, minus some. V, J and clone size reflect that table, while D and trimming were determined from the DNA. In the table there are 88,000 or so clones, roughly 90% of which are singletons. Trimming took 0 bases from V and 9 from J; bases not matched to a gene: 8. The CDR3 has 15 residues. CDR1 is SGDLS, CDR2 YYNGEE, per germline. The sample comprised peripheral blood. The clonotype was recovered from a man aged 60-69 years with acute or convalescent COVID-19. The chain links TRBV9 to TRBJ2-1, with 8 bases fitting TRBD2. CDR3 nucleotide sequence: TGTGCCAGCAGCGTAGGGTCCGGGGGGGCCTTTGAGCAGTTCTTC. It translates to CASSVGSGGAFEQFF.